The 6 T cell receptor beta chains presented below share a single source sample, sequenced in a study of OX40 agonist ivuxolimab in advanced cancers. Assay used: immunoSEQ multiplex PCR; TCRdb lists only in-frame clones, some missing. The table has about 100,000 clones, approximately 91% seen once. This specimen was CD4+ or CD8+ T cells sorted from blood, taken in a trial of the OX40 agonist ivuxolimab. The receptors here all came from an adult with an advanced solid tumor such as melanoma, head and neck, liver or kidney cancer.

This chain links TRBV5-6 with TRBJ2-3; unclear D gene. The CDR3 is 14 residues long. Trimming took off 1 base at V and 4 bases at J, with 10 bases between the two ends. In germline, CDR1 is SGHDT, CDR2 YYEEEE. The CDR3 bases are TGTGCCAGCAGCTTGTTTGGTTCGCCAGATACGCAGTATTTT. Translating gives CASSLFGSPDTQYF. Supplemented by reference TRBV5-6 and TRBJ2-3, the full variable domain reads DAGVTQSPTHLIKTRGQQVTLRCSPKSGHDTVSWYQQALGQGPQFIFQYYEEEERQRGNFPDRFSGHQFPNYSSELNVNALLLGDSALYLCASSLFGSPDTQYFGPGTRLTVL.

The chain joins TRBV29-1 to TRBJ1-1; no clear D gene. V was clipped by 4 bases and J by 1 base, with 10 bases between them. CDR1 and CDR2 from the germline V gene are SQVTM and ANQGSEA. The CDR3 covers 13 residues. CDR3 nucleotides: TGCAGCGTTGGGACGCGCCAGAACACTGAAGCTTTCTTT. The encoded protein is CSVGTRQNTEAFF.

This clone was recorded once. This chain links TRBV18 with TRBJ2-3; no clear D gene. CDR3 length: 16 amino acids. Trimming shortened V by 1 base and J by 2 bases, and 13 bases separated the two germline ends. CDR1 is KGHSH, CDR2 LQKENI, per germline. CDR3 protein: CASSPLGPPATDTQYF. Written as DNA, the CDR3 is TGTGCCAGCTCACCACTAGGACCCCCGGCCACAGATACGCAGTATTTT. Variable domain in full (rest from reference TRBV18 and TRBJ2-3): NAGVMQNPRHLVRRRGQEARLRCSPMKGHSHVYWYRQLPEEGLKFMVYLQKENIIDESGMPKERFSAEFPKEGPSILRIQQVVRGDSAAYFCASSPLGPPATDTQYFGPGTRLTVL.

V usage is TRBV7-7 and J usage is TRBJ1-1, with 8 bases that match TRBD1. Germline CDR1 reads SSHAT; CDR2 reads FNYEAQ (reference sequence). This CDR3 contains 15 residues. Trimming at V came to 1 base and at J to 0 bases, leaving 1 base not matched to a gene. CDR3 residues: CASSLGGQVNTEAFF. CDR3 sequence (DNA): TGTGCCAGCAGCTTAGGGGGACAGGTGAACACTGAAGCTTTCTTT.

The chain has TRBV30 and TRBJ1-1; 8 bases map to TRBD1. The CDR3 is 12 residues long. The junction had 5 bases not matched to a gene; V was cut back by 5 bases and J by 6 bases. CDR1 and CDR2 (germline): GTSNPN, SVGIG (reference sequence). CDR3 region: CAWRTGPAEAFF. The CDR3 bases are TGTGCCTGGCGGACAGGGCCAGCTGAAGCTTTCTTT. The full variable domain, completed using reference TRBV30 and TRBJ1-1, is SQTIHQWPATLVQPVGSPLSLECTVEGTSNPNLYWYRQAAGRGLQLLFYSVGIGQISSEVPQNLSASRPQDRQFILSSKKLLLSDSGFYLCAWRTGPAEAFFGQGTRLTVV.

This clone was seen a few times. The V call is TRBV6-1, the J call TRBJ1-1; D is ambiguous. This CDR3 contains 13 residues. Trimming took off 2 bases at V and 8 bases at J, with 12 bases between the two ends. The germline V gene encodes CDR1 MNHNS and CDR2 SASEGT. For the CDR3, the DNA is TGTGCCAGCAGTGAATTCGGCCGGGCAGAAGCTTTCTTT. It translates to CASSEFGRAEAFF.